This T cell receptor beta chain was found in a study of blood T cell repertoires in COVID-19. At the level of the study: Sample material is recorded as cDNA or gDNA derived from T cells, B-cell-depleted T cells, or PBMCs.

Assay: immunoSEQ multiplex PCR; the TCRdb copy retains only in-frame clones and omits some. The sample consists of more than 250,000 clones, 86% of them appearing once. Resolution of symptoms, clearance, or two negative PCRs was present in recovered Cohort 3 donors. Per the germline V gene, CDR1 is SEHNR and CDR2 is FQNEAQ (reference sequence). This CDR3 region has 15 residues. V lost 5 bases to trimming and J lost 8 bases, with 16 bases between them. This sequence joins TRBV7-9 and TRBJ1-6; tentative D call: TRBD1 (6 bases). Sequenced: PBMCs or T cells enriched from blood (not recorded which). This clonotype originated in a young woman who had recovered from COVID-19. CDR3 sequence reads: CASSPPRGMDSPLHF. In DNA, the CDR3 is TGTGCCAGCAGCCCCCCCAGGGGCATGGATTCACCCCTCCACTTT.